The text below deals with one T cell receptor (beta chain). Its antigen is undetermined. PCR used 60 Vbeta primers and 13 Jbeta primers. Data came from immunoSEQ multiplex PCR; TCRdb stores just in-frame clones and leaves some out. The sample shows about 210,000 clones, over 75% of them seen only once. The CDR3 loop spans 13 amino acids. The V end lost 2 bases, the J end lost 7 bases, and 11 bases lay between the germline ends. Germline values: CDR1 SGHTA, CDR2 FQGNSA. The source of the sample is a study of cytomegalovirus exposure and HLA in healthy donors. General study results and limits: Follow-up analysis later connected one missense variant in DCLRE1C with trimming of TCR beta V- and J-genes. Being productive about 87% or about 30% of the time was typical of most TCR beta V segments in an earlier analysis.

The receptor was isolated from a male donor in good health and CMV-seronegative. Input material: PBMCs. The chain carries TRBV7-2 and TRBJ1-1; a weak D match, TRBD1 (5 bases). Written as DNA, the CDR3 is TGTGCCAGCAGCTTAATTGACGGACATGAAGCTTTCTTT. Translated: CASSLIDGHEAFF. Based on the CDR3 plus reference TRBV7-2 and TRBJ1-1, the full variable domain is GAGVSQSPSNKVTEKGKDVELRCDPISGHTALYWYRQSLGQGLEFLIYFQGNSAPDKSGLPSDRFSAERTGGSVSTLTIQRTQQEDSAVYLCASSLIDGHEAFFGQGTRLTVV.